Each of the 30 T cell receptor beta chains below was sequenced from the same sample in a study of technical replicates of blood from several donors. Sequenced by immunoSEQ multiplex PCR; TCRdb stores in-frame clones only, minus some. The data contain tens of thousands of clones, approximately 90% of them singletons. Source material: PBMCs. These receptors came from a human donor in good health. Some clones in this sample may be carry-over from other donors' samples.

This clone was counted a single time. CDR3 coding DNA: TGTGCCAGCAGCTTGCCAGGGGGTGGCTACAATGAGCAGTTCTTC. Its protein is CASSLPGGGYNEQFF. This chain joins TRBV5-8 and TRBJ2-1; 7 bases agree with TRBD1. The V segment lost 1 base and the J segment 3 bases; nucleotides outside the gene matches: 4. CDR1 SGHTS and CDR2 YDEGEE come from the germline V gene. This CDR3 is 15 amino acids long. Combining the CDR3 with reference TRBV5-8 and TRBJ2-1 gives the whole variable domain EAGVTQSPTHLIKTRGQQATLRCSPISGHTSVYWYQQALGLGLQFLLWYDEGEERNRGNFPPRFSGRQFPNYSSELNVNALELEDSALYLCASSLPGGGYNEQFFGPGTRLTVL.

This sequence joins TRBV7-9 and TRBJ1-5; 8 bases fit TRBD1. V was clipped by 1 base and J by 1 base; unmatched bases: 3. Germline CDR1 and CDR2: SEHNR and FQNEAQ (reference sequence). The CDR3 loop spans 16 amino acids. CDR3 bases: TGTGCCAGCAGCTTAGAGCAGGGGGCGAGCAATCAGCCCCAGCATTTT. Amino acid sequence: CASSLEQGASNQPQHF.

CDR3 region: CASNVAGPTGEQYF. CDR3 nucleotides: TGTGCCAGCAATGTAGCGGGCCCCACAGGCGAGCAGTACTTC. The chain is built from TRBV2 and TRBJ2-7, with 7 bases matching TRBD2. Unmatched junction bases numbered 12, after V lost 7 bases and J lost 6 bases. The CDR3 is made up of 14 amino acids. Germline CDR1 is SNHLY and CDR2 is FYNNEI. Full variable domain (remainder filled in from reference TRBV2 and TRBJ2-7): EPEVTQTPSHQVTQMGQEVILRCVPISNHLYFYWYRQILGQKVEFLVSFYNNEISEKSEIFDDQFSVERPDGSNFTLKIRSTKLEDSAMYFCASNVAGPTGEQYFGPGTRLTVT.

The chain has TRBV29-1 and TRBJ1-2; TRBD1 aligns across 9 bases. Germline CDR1 reads SQVTM; CDR2 reads ANQGSEA. The CDR3 has 12 amino acids. V gave up 5 bases and J gave up 6 bases; unmatched junction bases: 4. The CDR3 reads CSVTGGEDGYTF. CDR3 bases: TGCAGCGTTACAGGGGGCGAGGATGGCTACACCTTC.

The genes are TRBV12-5 and TRBJ2-1, with D uncertain. V gave up 5 bases and J gave up 10 bases, with 9 bases separating them. The CDR3 covers 11 residues. The germline V gene encodes CDR1 LGHNT and CDR2 FRNRAP. CDR3 nucleotide sequence: TGTGCTAGTGGTCCCCCGTCGGAGCAGTTCTTC. Amino acid sequence: CASGPPSEQFF.

The chain carries TRBV9 and TRBJ2-2, with 11 bases fitting TRBD2. Germline V gene lookup returns CDR1 SGDLS and CDR2 YYNGEE. V trimming: 4 bases; J trimming: 4 bases; junction bases outside the gene matches: 6. There are 16 residues in the CDR3. The CDR3 region is CASSLRTSGSTGELFF. CDR3 DNA: TGTGCCAGCAGCCTCCGGACTAGCGGGTCCACCGGGGAGCTGTTTTTT.

This clone is a singleton in its sample. The chain links TRBV5-1 to TRBJ2-7, with TRBD2 matching 13 bases. CDR3 length: 18 amino acids. CDR1 and CDR2 from the germline V gene are SGHRS and YFSETQ. Germline trimming cut 0 bases from V and 2 bases from J; bases unmatched to any gene: 8. DNA for the CDR3: TGCGCCAGCAGCTTGGGTGGAAGGACTAGCGGGAGCGCCTACGAGCAGTACTTC. Encoded protein: CASSLGGRTSGSAYEQYF.

The chain is built from TRBV6-5 and TRBJ1-1; 9 bases are shared with TRBD1. Germline CDR1 reads MNHEY; CDR2 reads SVGAGI. This CDR3 region has 14 residues. Trimming removed 2 bases from V and 7 bases from J; junction bases left unmatched: 5. CDR3 residues: CASSYRDRAREAFF. The CDR3 region has the DNA TGTGCCAGCAGTTACAGGGACAGGGCGCGTGAAGCTTTCTTT.

The rearrangement links TRBV5-4 to TRBJ2-5, with D hard to call. The CDR3 consists of 14 residues. Germline V gene lookup returns CDR1 SGHNT and CDR2 YYREEE (reference sequence). V was trimmed by 3 bases and J by 0 bases, leaving 9 bases between them. The CDR3, as DNA: TGTGCCAGCAGCTCAAAAACAGACCAAGAGACCCAGTACTTC. Translating gives CASSSKTDQETQYF. Based on the CDR3 plus reference TRBV5-4 and TRBJ2-5, the full variable domain is ETGVTQSPTHLIKTRGQQVTLRCSSQSGHNTVSWYQQALGQGPQFIFQYYREEENGRGNFPPRFSGLQFPNYSSELNVNALELDDSALYLCASSSKTDQETQYFGPGTRLLVL.

The table lists this clone with a few counts. V gene TRBV19 combines with J gene TRBJ1-5, with 10 bases fitting TRBD1. The CDR3 spans 13 residues. V lost 5 bases, J lost 8 bases, and 3 bases stayed unmatched. CDR1 is LNHDA and CDR2 is SQIVND in the germline V gene (reference sequence). The CDR3: CASSRQGAEPQHF. DNA for the CDR3: TGTGCCAGTAGTCGACAGGGGGCCGAGCCCCAGCATTTT.

The gene calls are TRBV5-6 and TRBJ1-2; 11 bases agree with TRBD1. The length of the CDR3 is 15 residues. Per the germline V gene, CDR1 is SGHDT and CDR2 is YYEEEE. V gave up 4 bases and J gave up 8 bases; unmatched junction bases: 10. DNA for the CDR3: TGTGCCAGCAGCGGTACCGGACAGGGGGCGCGGGGCTACACCTTC. Translation: CASSGTGQGARGYTF.

This clone appeared a single time. V usage is TRBV12-5 and J usage is TRBJ2-4, with D possibly TRBD1 on 6 matching bases. V was pared by 1 base and J by 15 bases, with 19 bases between. The CDR3 spans 14 residues. The V gene's germline CDR1 is LGHNT and CDR2 FRNRAP. The CDR3 DNA reads TGTGCTAGTGGTTTGGCAGGGGATGCCGGGGCGAGGTACTTC. Translation: CASGLAGDAGARYF.

The genes are TRBV18 and TRBJ2-3, with a possible D match to TRBD1 (6 bases). Germline V gene sequence: CDR1 KGHSH, CDR2 LQKENI. Trimming removed 8 bases from V and 5 bases from J, with 17 bases in between. The length of the CDR3 is 14 residues. In DNA, the CDR3 is TGTGCCAGCCTACAGGGATCGATAGGAGATACGCAGTATTTT. Its translation is CASLQGSIGDTQYF.

The gene calls are TRBV29-1 and TRBJ1-2; TRBD1 matches at 9 bases. The junction had 10 bases not matched to a gene; V was cut back by 7 bases and J by 7 bases. Germline V gives CDR1 SQVTM, CDR2 ANQGSEA. The CDR3 runs to 13 residues. CDR3: CSGYRGPSLGYTF. The DNA for the CDR3 is TGCAGCGGGTACAGGGGGCCATCCCTTGGCTACACCTTC.

Worth noting for this clone: The junction differs from germline at one of its ends, possibly a read error. V is TRBV6-5 and J is TRBJ1-2; 12 bases agree with TRBD1. CDR1 and CDR2 from the germline V gene are MNHEY and SVGAGI. The CDR3 has 14 residues. CDR3 in DNA: TGTGCCAGCAGTTACTCGGGACAGGGGGCTGGGATCTCCTTC. This gives the protein CASSYSGQGAGISF.

The gene calls are TRBV9 and TRBJ1-1, with 7 bases identical to TRBD1. The CDR3 has 16 amino acids. V dropped 3 bases and J dropped 1; count of bases not matched to a gene: 9. Germline V lookup: CDR1 SGDLS, CDR2 YYNGEE. DNA for the CDR3: TGTGCCAGCAGCGGAGACAGGGTTGTCGGGAACACTGAAGCTTTCTTT. Translated, it gives CASSGDRVVGNTEAFF.

The chain carries TRBV2 and TRBJ2-1, with D perhaps matching TRBD2 (6 bases). The CDR3 extends over 13 amino acids. The germline V gene encodes CDR1 SNHLY and CDR2 FYNNEI. The V and J ends lost 5 bases and 8 bases respectively, with 13 bases between them. CDR3 loop: CASSRDSVYEQFF. CDR3 DNA sequence: TGTGCCAGCAGTAGGGACTCCGTCTATGAGCAGTTCTTC.

The chain couples TRBV5-1 to TRBJ2-5; perhaps TRBD2 as D (5 bases). In germline, CDR1 is SGHRS, CDR2 YFSETQ. With 0 bases removed from V and 5 bases from J, the gap between germline ends came to 8 bases. The CDR3 extends over 13 amino acids. The CDR3 nucleotides read TGCGCCAGCAGCTTGGGAGGGTGGGAGACCCAGTACTTC. The encoded protein is CASSLGGWETQYF.

The genes are TRBV2 and TRBJ2-1, with TRBD1 as a possible D gene (7 bases). Trimming cost V 4 bases and J 9 bases, with 16 bases left between them. The CDR3 length is 14 residues. Germline loops: CDR1 SNHLY, CDR2 FYNNEI. The CDR3 region has the DNA TGTGCCAGCAGTGGGGGGGTAGGGGGCTTTGAGCAGTTCTTC. As protein: CASSGGVGGFEQFF.

The CDR3 DNA reads as TGTGCCAGTACCACAAAATCCGGCGGGAGGCCCAGTGAGCAGTTCTTC. Amino acids: CASTTKSGGRPSEQFF. The chain is built from TRBV19 and TRBJ2-1; 8 bases are a match to TRBD2. CDR3 length: 16 residues. The germline gives CDR1 LNHDA, CDR2 SQIVND (reference sequence). The trim removed 7 bases at V and 9 bases at J, leaving 17 bases unmatched.

V gene TRBV18 combines with J gene TRBJ2-2; TRBD1 matches at 12 bases. Germline V gene lookup returns CDR1 KGHSH and CDR2 LQKENI. This CDR3 has 15 amino acids. V trimming: 5 bases; J trimming: 6 bases; junction bases outside the gene matches: 4. This CDR3 is CASSTGTGGSGELFF. As DNA, the CDR3 is TGTGCCAGCTCAACCGGGACAGGGGGCTCCGGGGAGCTGTTTTTT.

This chain joins TRBV11-1 and TRBJ2-7, with 9 bases aligning to TRBD2. V was pared by 2 bases and J by 4 bases, with 15 bases of the junction left unmatched. There are 18 residues in the CDR3. Germline lookup yields CDR1 SGHAT and CDR2 FQDESV (reference sequence). In DNA form, the CDR3 reads TGTGCCAGCAGCTTAAGGCCTGTGACTAGCGGCGGGGAGTACGAGCAGTACTTC. Amino acids: CASSLRPVTSGGEYEQYF.

The V and J genes are TRBV15 and TRBJ1-2, with D possibly matching TRBD1 (5 bases). The ends were cut back, 0 bases at V and 6 bases at J, with 14 bases in the middle. Germline lookup yields CDR1 LNHNV and CDR2 YYDKDF (reference sequence). The CDR3 is 15 amino acids. The CDR3 protein is CATSRDWAGNNGYTF. In nucleotides, the CDR3 is TGTGCCACCAGCAGAGATTGGGCAGGGAATAATGGCTACACCTTC.

The V and J genes are TRBV7-2 and TRBJ2-2, with D possibly TRBD2 on 6 matching bases. Germline CDR1 SGHTA, CDR2 FQGNSA. V lost 5 bases and J 4 bases, leaving 14 bases between the germline ends. The CDR3 consists of 15 residues. CDR3 coding DNA: TGTGCCAGCAGCCTAAACTGGCGGGGCACCGGGGAGCTGTTTTTT. Protein sequence: CASSLNWRGTGELFF.

The genes are TRBV5-1 and TRBJ2-1, with a tentative D call TRBD2 (5 bases). Trimming removed 1 base from V and 8 bases from J, with 7 bases in between. This CDR3 is built from 12 residues. Looked up from germline, CDR1 is SGHRS and CDR2 is YFSETQ. The CDR3: CASSLPGYEQFF. The CDR3 DNA is TGCGCCAGCAGCTTGCCGGGGTATGAGCAGTTCTTC.

Only one count was recorded for this clone. The chain has TRBV27 and TRBJ2-1; tentative D call: TRBD1 (5 bases). V lost 7 bases to trimming and J lost 4 bases, with 17 bases between them. The germline V gene encodes CDR1 MNHEY and CDR2 SMNVEV (reference sequence). The CDR3 has 15 amino acids. The CDR3 DNA follows: TGTGCCAGCACCCCTCTTGACAGATATTACAATGAGCAGTTCTTC. It translates to CASTPLDRYYNEQFF.

The CDR3 region is CASSSSGAGGYTF. CDR3 DNA sequence: TGTGCCAGCAGCTCTTCAGGGGCTGGTGGCTACACCTTC. The chain carries TRBV7-9 and TRBJ1-2; tentatively, D is TRBD1 (6 bases). The CDR3 length is 13 residues. Trimming removed 4 bases from V and 7 bases from J, with 13 bases in between. CDR1 is SEHNR and CDR2 is FQNEAQ in the germline V gene (reference sequence).

The chain carries TRBV6-5 and TRBJ2-5; 7 nucleotides line up with TRBD2. J gave up 3 bases and V 8 bases, and 9 bases lay outside the gene matches. CDR1 is MNHEY, CDR2 SVGAGI, per germline. The CDR3 contains 14 residues. DNA for the CDR3: TGTGCCAGCCCCCGACACAGCGGGGAAGAGACCCAGTACTTC. Amino acid sequence: CASPRHSGEETQYF.

The CDR3 is CASSLGTGAPYEQYF. The CDR3 DNA reads TGTGCCAGCAGCTTGGGCACAGGGGCTCCCTACGAGCAGTACTTC. The V call is TRBV5-4, the J call TRBJ2-7, with TRBD1 matching over 7 bases. With 0 bases clipped from V and 2 bases from J, the junction kept 5 bases outside the gene matches. Germline loops: CDR1 SGHNT, CDR2 YYREEE (reference sequence). The CDR3 sequence is 15 residues long.

The chain has TRBV30 and TRBJ2-5; 8 positions agree with TRBD2. The CDR3 totals 14 residues. The J segment lost 1 base and the V segment lost 3 bases, leaving 4 bases of the junction unmatched. Germline CDR1 reads GTSNPN; CDR2 reads SVGIG (reference sequence). The CDR3 nucleotides are TGTGCCTGGAGGCGCGGGAGGTTCCAAGAGACCCAGTACTTC. Amino acid sequence: CAWRRGRFQETQYF.